These 19 T cell receptor beta chains were sequenced from one sample in a study of graft-versus-host responses after intestinal transplantation. TCRdb's table, derived via immunoSEQ multiplex PCR, lists solely in-frame clones and lacks some. The sample shows roughly 97,000 clones, roughly nine tenths of them seen only once. No antigen is known for these receptors. Material: unstimulated CD4+ T cells sorted from spleen or lymph node cells, obtained before intestinal transplant. These receptors were obtained from a human donor who received an intestinal transplant.

The genes are TRBV29-1 and TRBJ1-4; D gene uncertain. V dropped 7 bases and J dropped 0 bases, with 18 bases sitting between them. This CDR3 region has 16 residues. CDR1 SQVTM and CDR2 ANQGSEA come from the germline V gene. This chain's CDR3 is CSGRSMWGTTNEKLFF. The DNA for the CDR3 is TGCAGCGGACGTTCCATGTGGGGAACAACTAATGAAAAACTGTTTTTT.

This chain links TRBV10-3 with TRBJ2-1; TRBD1 matches 11 bases. V lost 1 base and J lost 6; bases outside the gene matches: 2. Germline-derived CDR1 and CDR2 are ENHRY and SYGVKD. The CDR3 runs 15 residues. The CDR3 DNA is TGTGCCATCAGTGAGTTTGGGACAGGGGGCAATGAGCAGTTCTTC. It specifies CAISEFGTGGNEQFF.

V and J are TRBV7-7 and TRBJ2-7; 9 bases are a match to TRBD1. Looked up from germline, CDR1 is SSHAT and CDR2 is FNYEAQ (reference sequence). J lost 6 bases, V lost 5 bases, and 8 bases had no gene match. The CDR3 is made up of 14 amino acids. The CDR3 DNA reads TGTGCCAGCAGCCCGGGGACAGGGTGGGGCGAGCAGTACTTC. It encodes CASSPGTGWGEQYF.

The chain recombines TRBV7-9 with TRBJ2-5; D might be TRBD1 (5 bases). The germline gives CDR1 SEHNR, CDR2 FQNEAQ (reference sequence). Deletions cut 6 bases from V and 1 base from J, with 9 bases between. CDR3 length equals 13 residues. The CDR3 nucleotides are TGTGCCAGCAGACGTACAGGCCAAGAGACCCAGTACTTC. Protein product: CASRRTGQETQYF. The complete variable domain, with remaining parts taken from reference TRBV7-9 and TRBJ2-5, reads DTGVSQNPRHKITKRGQNVTFRCDPISEHNRLYWYRQTLGQGPEFLTYFQNEAQLEKSRLLSDRFSAERPKGSFSTLEIQRTEQGDSAMYLCASRRTGQETQYFGPGTRLLVL.

This chain links TRBV4-1 with TRBJ2-7; TRBD2 agrees at 7 bases. This CDR3 has 18 amino acids. Germline CDR1 and CDR2: MGHRA and YSYEKL. Unmatched junction bases numbered 16, after V lost 1 base and J lost 4 bases. In DNA form, the CDR3 reads TGCGCCAGCAGCCAAGCGGAGGTGGGAGCGGGGAGGACGTACGAGCAGTACTTC. Its protein product is CASSQAEVGAGRTYEQYF.

V is TRBV2 and J is TRBJ2-7; D possibly corresponds to TRBD2 (5 bases). In germline, CDR1 is SNHLY, CDR2 FYNNEI. The CDR3 contains 14 residues. Trimming pared 5 bases from V and 7 bases from J, leaving 18 bases between. The CDR3 nucleotides are TGTGCCAGCAGTCGGGATTCTTGGGAGAAGGAGCAGTACTTC. As protein: CASSRDSWEKEQYF.

This clone has more than one count but fewer than ten. The gene calls are TRBV2 and TRBJ1-2; D gene unclear. From germline, CDR1 is SNHLY and CDR2 FYNNEI. V was cut by 5 bases and J by 4 bases, with 14 bases left in between. The CDR3 loop spans 14 amino acids. The CDR3 DNA is TGTGCCAGCAGTCCGGGAAACTCCATCTATGGCTACACCTTC. This translates into CASSPGNSIYGYTF. Full variable domain (remainder filled in from reference TRBV2 and TRBJ1-2): EPEVTQTPSHQVTQMGQEVILRCVPISNHLYFYWYRQILGQKVEFLVSFYNNEISEKSEIFDDQFSVERPDGSNFTLKIRSTKLEDSAMYFCASSPGNSIYGYTFGSGTRLTVV.

The rearrangement links TRBV7-3 to TRBJ2-2; tentatively, D is TRBD1 (6 bases). CDR1 and CDR2 from the germline V gene are SGHTA and FQGTGA. This CDR3 contains 14 residues. Trimming shortened V by 4 bases and J by 3 bases, and 9 bases separated the two germline ends. The CDR3 reads CASSSGQHTGELFF. The DNA for the CDR3 is TGTGCCAGCAGCTCCGGACAGCACACCGGGGAGCTGTTTTTT.

The V gene is TRBV2, the J gene TRBJ2-3; 13 nucleotides align to TRBD2. CDR1 and CDR2 (germline): SNHLY, FYNNEI. This CDR3 region has 16 residues. Germline trimming cut 7 bases from V and 5 bases from J; bases unmatched to any gene: 9. CDR3 protein: CASKKLAGGPRDTQYF. Here the CDR3 DNA reads TGTGCCAGCAAAAAACTAGCGGGGGGGCCGAGAGATACGCAGTATTTT.

This clone has only one observation. CDR3 residues: CASSQEFTGALNTEAFF. DNA of the CDR3: TGCGCCAGCAGCCAAGAATTTACAGGGGCCTTGAACACTGAAGCTTTCTTT. The rearrangement links TRBV4-1 to TRBJ1-1, with TRBD1 matching 7 bases. The CDR3 contains 17 residues. Germline lookup yields CDR1 MGHRA and CDR2 YSYEKL. The J segment lost 0 bases and the V segment lost 0 bases, leaving 7 bases of the junction unmatched.

The chain employs TRBV5-1 and TRBJ2-1, with 10 nucleotides matching TRBD2. Trimming removed 1 base from V and 5 bases from J; junction bases left unmatched: 3. CDR3 size: 15 residues. CDR1 and CDR2 (germline): SGHRS, YFSETQ. CDR3 sequence reads: CASSLTSGVHNEQFF. For the CDR3, the DNA is TGCGCCAGCAGCTTGACTAGCGGGGTCCACAATGAGCAGTTCTTC.

This chain connects TRBV6-1 to TRBJ2-1; D not resolved. Trimming removed 4 bases from V and 3 bases from J, with 13 bases in between. Germline lookup yields CDR1 MNHNS and CDR2 SASEGT. The CDR3 length is 15 residues. The CDR3 sequence: CASSGPGRVYNEQFF. CDR3 in DNA: TGTGCCAGCAGTGGGCCAGGTAGAGTCTACAATGAGCAGTTCTTC.

V and J are TRBV28 and TRBJ2-5; a possible D gene is TRBD1 (6 bases). This CDR3 contains 13 residues. The germline V gene has CDR1 MDHEN and CDR2 SYDVKM. Trimming took 4 bases from V and 4 from J, leaving 10 bases between them. The CDR3 loop is CASSWDTPETQYF. The CDR3 region has the DNA TGTGCCAGCAGTTGGGACACGCCAGAGACCCAGTACTTC.

The V call is TRBV2, the J call TRBJ1-6, with no clear D. CDR1 SNHLY and CDR2 FYNNEI come from the germline V gene. The CDR3 covers 13 residues. Trimming pared 5 bases from V and 7 bases from J, leaving 9 bases between. CDR3 sequence (DNA): TGTGCCAGCAGTCCGGCAGCCAATTCACCCCTCCACTTT. Its translation is CASSPAANSPLHF.

The chain uses TRBV2 and TRBJ2-2; a possible D gene is TRBD1 (6 bases). This CDR3 spans 13 amino acids. Germline CDR1 is SNHLY and CDR2 is FYNNEI. The V and J ends lost 6 bases and 3 bases respectively, with 8 bases between them. CDR3 in amino acids: CASRQGYTGELFF. The CDR3 region has the DNA TGTGCCAGCAGACAGGGTTACACCGGGGAGCTGTTTTTT.

The chain is built from TRBV2 and TRBJ1-5; no clear D. The CDR3 spans 17 residues. Germline CDR1 and CDR2: SNHLY and FYNNEI. Trimming stripped 5 bases from V and 0 bases from J, with 17 bases between. CDR3 sequence: CASSPRVRTYSNQPQHF. Here the CDR3 DNA reads TGTGCCAGCAGTCCTAGGGTTCGTACCTATAGCAATCAGCCCCAGCATTTT. The variable domain in full, completed from reference TRBV2 and TRBJ1-5, reads EPEVTQTPSHQVTQMGQEVILRCVPISNHLYFYWYRQILGQKVEFLVSFYNNEISEKSEIFDDQFSVERPDGSNFTLKIRSTKLEDSAMYFCASSPRVRTYSNQPQHFGDGTRLSIL.

Only one count was recorded for this clone. The J gene is TRBJ2-3, the V gene TRBV19; TRBD2 matches 11 bases. This CDR3 has 20 residues. CDR1 is LNHDA, CDR2 SQIVND, per germline (reference sequence). J was trimmed by 1 base and V by 5 bases; bases with no gene match: 17. In DNA, the CDR3 is TGTGCCAGTAGTGGTCCCCATAGCGGGGGGGCCGGTGGGGGCACAGATACGCAGTATTTT. Translating gives CASSGPHSGGAGGGTDTQYF.

This chain uses TRBV30 with TRBJ2-2, with 9 bases identical to TRBD2. V trimming: 4 bases; J trimming: 4 bases; junction bases outside the gene matches: 4. Germline CDR1 is GTSNPN and CDR2 is SVGIG (reference sequence). The CDR3 spans 14 residues. The DNA of the CDR3 is TGTGCCTGGACCCGGACTAGCGTCACCGGGGAGCTGTTTTTT. The encoded protein is CAWTRTSVTGELFF.

The V and J genes are TRBV28 and TRBJ1-6; unclear D gene. Trimming removed 3 bases at V and 7 bases at J, with 10 bases between. Per the germline V gene, CDR1 is MDHEN and CDR2 is SYDVKM. This CDR3 has 14 residues. CDR3 in amino acids: CASSFALVNSPLHF. As DNA, the CDR3 is TGTGCCAGCAGTTTTGCGTTAGTCAATTCACCCCTCCACTTT.